The clone carrying this T cell receptor beta chain came up many times. The antigen remains undetermined. These data originate in a study of spatial heterogeneity in lung cancer. Study summary: There were consistently more beta-chain sequences detected than alpha-chain sequences. Unique TCR and UMI combinations averaged more than ten appearances each in raw reads.

TCRdb fed the 5' RACE reads into MiXCR, producing one record per CDR3 protein. Here the sample spans 90,000 to 95,000 distinct CDR3 sequences, over 9.5% being singletons. General study points: The appearance of ubiquitous expanded tumor TCRs in blood was greater at resection than follow-up.

CDR3 size: 13 residues. V was clipped by 6 bases and J by 1 base, with 9 bases between them. In germline, CDR1 is SNHLY, CDR2 FYNNEI. Time point meaning: sample taken at primary tumor resection. Samples were obtained from 65 to 80 donors, all untreated early-stage non-small cell lung cancer patients. This sequence was found in a male donor with early-stage non-small cell lung cancer. The chain recombines TRBV2 with TRBJ2-5; D tentatively reads TRBD1 or TRBD2 (5 bases each). This material consisted of PBMCs, taken at surgery. The CDR3 nucleotides are TGTGCCAGCAGATCGGGACCCCAAGAGACCCAGTACTTC. Translation: CASRSGPQETQYF.